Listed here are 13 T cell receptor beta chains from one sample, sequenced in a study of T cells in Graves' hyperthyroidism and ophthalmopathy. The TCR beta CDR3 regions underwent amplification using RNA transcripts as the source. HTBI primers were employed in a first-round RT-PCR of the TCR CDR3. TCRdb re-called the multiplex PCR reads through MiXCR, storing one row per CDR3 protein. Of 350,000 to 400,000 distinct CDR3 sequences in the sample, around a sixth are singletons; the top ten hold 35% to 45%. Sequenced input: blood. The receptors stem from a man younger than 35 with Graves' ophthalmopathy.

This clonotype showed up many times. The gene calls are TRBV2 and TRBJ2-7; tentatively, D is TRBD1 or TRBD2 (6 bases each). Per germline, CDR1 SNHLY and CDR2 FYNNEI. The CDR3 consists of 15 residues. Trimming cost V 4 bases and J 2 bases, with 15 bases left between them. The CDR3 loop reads CASSGGGLRPYEQYF. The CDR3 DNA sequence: TGTGCCAGCAGTGGAGGGGGACTGCGGCCCTACGAGCAGTACTTC.

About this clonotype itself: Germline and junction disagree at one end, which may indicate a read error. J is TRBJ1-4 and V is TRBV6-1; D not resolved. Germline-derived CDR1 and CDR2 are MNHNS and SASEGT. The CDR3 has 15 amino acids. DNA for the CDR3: TGTGTCAGCAGTGAAGCGGCCGCGGTGGGGGAAAAACTGTTTTTT. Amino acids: CVSSEAAAVGEKLFF.

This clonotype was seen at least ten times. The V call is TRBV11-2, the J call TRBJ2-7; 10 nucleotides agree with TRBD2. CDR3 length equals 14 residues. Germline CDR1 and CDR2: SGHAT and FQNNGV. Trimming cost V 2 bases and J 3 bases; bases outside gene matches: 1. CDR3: CASSLQRGGYEQYF. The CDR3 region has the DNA TGTGCCAGCAGCTTACAGCGGGGGGGCTACGAGCAGTACTTC.

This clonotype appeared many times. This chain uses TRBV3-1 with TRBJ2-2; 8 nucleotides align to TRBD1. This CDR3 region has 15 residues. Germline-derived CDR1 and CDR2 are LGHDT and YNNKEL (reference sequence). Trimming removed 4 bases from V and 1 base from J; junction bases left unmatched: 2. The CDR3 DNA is TGTGCCAGCAGCCGAGGGACAGGGAACACCGGGGAGCTGTTTTTT. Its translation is CASSRGTGNTGELFF. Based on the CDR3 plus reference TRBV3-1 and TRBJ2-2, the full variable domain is DTAVSQTPKYLVTQMGNDKSIKCEQNLGHDTMYWYKQDSKKFLKIMFSYNNKELIINETVPNRFSPKSPDKAHLNLHINSLELGDSAVYFCASSRGTGNTGELFFGEGSRLTVL.

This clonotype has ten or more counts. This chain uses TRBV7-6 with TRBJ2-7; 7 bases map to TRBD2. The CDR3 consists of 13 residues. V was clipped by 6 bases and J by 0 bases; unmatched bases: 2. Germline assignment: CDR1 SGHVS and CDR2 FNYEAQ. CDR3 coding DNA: TGTGCCAGCAGGGGGGGGGGCTCCTACGAGCAGTACTTC. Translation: CASRGGGSYEQYF.

The CDR3 here is CASSQTYGPGELFF. DNA of the CDR3: TGTGCCAGCAGCCAAACATACGGGCCCGGGGAGCTGTTTTTT. The chain is built from TRBV3-1 and TRBJ2-2; D is uncertain. Germline V CDR1 and CDR2: LGHDT, YNNKEL (reference sequence). V dropped 2 bases and J dropped 6 bases, with 10 bases sitting between them. CDR3 length equals 14 residues.

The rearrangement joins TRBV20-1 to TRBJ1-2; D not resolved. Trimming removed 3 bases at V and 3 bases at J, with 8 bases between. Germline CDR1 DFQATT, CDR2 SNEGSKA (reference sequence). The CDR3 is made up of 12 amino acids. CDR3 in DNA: TGCAGTGCTAGTGAGGTTGACTATGGCTACACCTTC. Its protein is CSASEVDYGYTF.

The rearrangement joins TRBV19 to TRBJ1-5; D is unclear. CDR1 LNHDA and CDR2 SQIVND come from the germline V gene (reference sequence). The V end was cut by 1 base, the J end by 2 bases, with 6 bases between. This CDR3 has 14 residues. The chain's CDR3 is CASSIAGGNQPQHF. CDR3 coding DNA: TGTGCCAGTAGTATAGCGGGTGGCAATCAGCCCCAGCATTTT. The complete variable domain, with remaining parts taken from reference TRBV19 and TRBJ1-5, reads DGGITQSPKYLFRKEGQNVTLSCEQNLNHDAMYWYRQDPGQGLRLIYYSQIVNDFQKGDIAEGYSVSREKKESFPLTVTSAQKNPTAFYLCASSIAGGNQPQHFGDGTRLSIL.

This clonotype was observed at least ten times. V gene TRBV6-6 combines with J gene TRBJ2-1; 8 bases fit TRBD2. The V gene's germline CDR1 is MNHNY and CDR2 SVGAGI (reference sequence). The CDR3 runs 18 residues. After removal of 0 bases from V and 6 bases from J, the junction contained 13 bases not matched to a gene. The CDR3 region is CASSYSQQGAGVGNEQFF. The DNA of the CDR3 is TGTGCCAGCAGTTACTCCCAACAGGGAGCGGGGGTAGGCAATGAGCAGTTCTTC.

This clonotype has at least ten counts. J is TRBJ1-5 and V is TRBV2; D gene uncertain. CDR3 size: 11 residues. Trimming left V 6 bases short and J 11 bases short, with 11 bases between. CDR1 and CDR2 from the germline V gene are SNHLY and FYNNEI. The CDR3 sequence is CASSETNAQHF. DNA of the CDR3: TGTGCCAGCAGCGAGACAAATGCCCAGCATTTT.

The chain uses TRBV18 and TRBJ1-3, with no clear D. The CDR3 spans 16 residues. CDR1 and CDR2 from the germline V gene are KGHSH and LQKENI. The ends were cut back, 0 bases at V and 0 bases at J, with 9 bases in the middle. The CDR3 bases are TGTGCCAGCTCACCACCGTTTCAGGACTCTGGAAACACCATATATTTT. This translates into CASSPPFQDSGNTIYF.

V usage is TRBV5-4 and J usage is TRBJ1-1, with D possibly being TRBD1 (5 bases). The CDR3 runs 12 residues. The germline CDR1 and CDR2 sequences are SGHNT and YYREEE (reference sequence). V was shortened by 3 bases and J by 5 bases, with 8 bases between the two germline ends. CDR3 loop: CASSWDGTEAFF. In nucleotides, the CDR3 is TGTGCCAGCAGCTGGGACGGGACTGAAGCTTTCTTT.

Here the CDR3 reads CASTGQGGFGETQYF. The DNA of the CDR3 is TGCGCCAGCACTGGACAGGGGGGTTTTGGGGAGACCCAGTACTTC. V is TRBV5-1 and J is TRBJ2-5, with TRBD1 matching 10 bases. Germline trimming cut 6 bases from V and 5 bases from J; bases unmatched to any gene: 10. The CDR3 is made up of 15 amino acids. CDR1 is SGHRS and CDR2 is YFSETQ in the germline V gene.